A selection of T cell receptor beta chains follows, all from one sample in a study of T cells after yellow fever vaccination. In TCRdb, the 5' RACE reads were re-called with MiXCR into one record per CDR3 protein. The table has about 250,000 distinct CDR3 sequences, about 3.5% seen once. The sample in question was PBMCs, obtained 15 days after the yellow fever booster vaccination. Source of these receptors: a man aged 18 to 29 who received the YFV17D yellow fever vaccine. Both conserved end residues are part of each CDR3. Fields, in order: J gene, clone size, D gene, V gene, CDR3 protein, CDR3 DNA. The D gene is left open where the match is weak. Size tells how often a clone was seen (once, few, many) or the class of an expanded clone, and some rows leave it out.

j_gene: TRBJ2-3; abundance: many; d_gene: NA; v_gene: TRBV5-1; CDR3aa: CASSPPLAQGRTDTQYF; CDR3nt: TGCGCCAGCAGCCCGCCCCTCGCGCAGGGCCGCACAGATACGCAGTATTTT
j_gene: TRBJ2-5; abundance: many; d_gene: NA; v_gene: TRBV29-1; CDR3aa: CSVHDTRGETQYF; CDR3nt: TGCAGCGTTCATGATACCCGGGGCGAGACCCAGTACTTC
j_gene: TRBJ1-6; abundance: many; d_gene: TRBD1; v_gene: TRBV9; CDR3aa: CASKGQGNSPLHF; CDR3nt: TGTGCCAGCAAAGGACAGGGGAATTCACCCCTCCACTTT
j_gene: TRBJ2-3; abundance: many; d_gene: NA; v_gene: TRBV11-2; CDR3aa: CASSSTVRTDTQYF; CDR3nt: TGTGCCAGCAGCTCGACGGTGCGGACAGATACGCAGTATTTT
j_gene: TRBJ1-3; abundance: many; d_gene: NA; v_gene: TRBV5-1; CDR3aa: CASSLVGPRGNTIYF; CDR3nt: TGCGCCAGCAGCTTGGTGGGACCTCGCGGAAACACCATATATTTT
j_gene: TRBJ2-3; abundance: many; d_gene: NA; v_gene: TRBV7-3; CDR3aa: CASSLIRSGDTDTQYF; CDR3nt: TGTGCCAGCAGCTTAATCCGGTCTGGAGACACAGATACGCAGTATTTT
j_gene: TRBJ1-2; abundance: many; d_gene: NA; v_gene: TRBV18; CDR3aa: CASSPPQGSNYGYTF; CDR3nt: TGTGCCAGCTCACCTCCACAGGGAAGTAACTATGGCTACACCTTC
j_gene: TRBJ1-6; abundance: many; d_gene: TRBD1; v_gene: TRBV6-5; CDR3aa: CASSAGTGRWPLHF; CDR3nt: TGTGCCAGCAGTGCCGGGACAGGTCGATGGCCCCTCCACTTT
j_gene: TRBJ1-1; abundance: many; d_gene: NA; v_gene: TRBV5-1; CDR3aa: CASSSRTDLEAFF; CDR3nt: TGCGCCAGCAGCTCCCGGACAGATCTTGAAGCTTTCTTT
j_gene: TRBJ1-1; abundance: NA; d_gene: NA; v_gene: TRBV19; CDR3aa: CASRRLPGNTEAFF; CDR3nt: TGTGCCAGTAGACGGCTGCCTGGGAACACTGAAGCTTTCTTT
j_gene: TRBJ2-3; abundance: many; d_gene: NA; v_gene: TRBV5-1; CDR3aa: CASHAGTDTQYF; CDR3nt: TGCGCCAGCCACGCGGGAACAGATACGCAGTATTTT
j_gene: TRBJ1-1; abundance: many; d_gene: TRBD1; v_gene: TRBV6-5; CDR3aa: CASSYWGQGNTEAFF; CDR3nt: TGTGCCAGCAGTTACTGGGGACAGGGGAACACTGAAGCTTTCTTT
j_gene: TRBJ1-1; abundance: few; d_gene: NA; v_gene: TRBV6-5; CDR3aa: CASRDPGTEAFF; CDR3nt: TGTGCCAGCAGAGACCCCGGCACTGAAGCTTTCTTT
j_gene: TRBJ2-5; abundance: many; d_gene: NA; v_gene: TRBV5-1; CDR3aa: CASSSQGPQETQYF; CDR3nt: TGCGCCAGCAGCAGCCAAGGTCCCCAAGAGACCCAGTACTTC
j_gene: TRBJ2-7; abundance: many; d_gene: NA; v_gene: TRBV19; CDR3aa: CASSIGTTYEQYF; CDR3nt: TGTGCCAGTAGTATCGGCACAACCTACGAGCAGTACTTC
j_gene: TRBJ2-7; abundance: many; d_gene: NA; v_gene: TRBV7-8; CDR3aa: CASSVGSGQGSYEQYF; CDR3nt: TGTGCCAGCAGTGTGGGTTCCGGTCAGGGAAGCTACGAGCAGTACTTC
j_gene: TRBJ2-7; abundance: many; d_gene: NA; v_gene: TRBV4-1; CDR3aa: CASSQVTVTSSYEQYF; CDR3nt: TGCGCCAGCAGCCAGGTGACAGTCACGAGCTCCTACGAGCAGTACTTC
j_gene: TRBJ2-4; abundance: many; d_gene: NA; v_gene: TRBV5-1; CDR3aa: CASSLGRGDWNIQYF; CDR3nt: TGCGCCAGCAGCTTGGGCAGGGGAGATTGGAACATTCAGTACTTC
j_gene: TRBJ1-6; abundance: NA; d_gene: NA; v_gene: TRBV5-6; CDR3aa: CASSLTWTDYNSPLHF; CDR3nt: TGTGCCAGCAGCTTGACCTGGACGGATTATAATTCACCCCTCCACTTT
j_gene: TRBJ2-1; abundance: many; d_gene: NA; v_gene: TRBV7-3; CDR3aa: CASSLWGNEQFF; CDR3nt: TGTGCCAGCAGCTTATGGGGGAATGAGCAGTTCTTC
j_gene: TRBJ1-2; abundance: many; d_gene: TRBD1; v_gene: TRBV4-3; CDR3aa: CASSHGTAYGYTF; CDR3nt: TGCGCCAGCAGCCACGGGACAGCCTATGGCTACACCTTC
j_gene: TRBJ2-3; abundance: many; d_gene: TRBD2; v_gene: TRBV5-1; CDR3aa: CASSTGTTPSTDTQYF; CDR3nt: TGCGCCAGCAGCACCGGGACTACTCCATCCACAGATACGCAGTATTTT
j_gene: TRBJ2-3; abundance: few; d_gene: TRBD2; v_gene: TRBV24-1; CDR3aa: CATSDSSGKMPDTQYF; CDR3nt: TGTGCCACCAGTGATTCTAGCGGGAAAATGCCAGATACGCAGTATTTT
j_gene: TRBJ1-1; abundance: many; d_gene: TRBD1; v_gene: TRBV18; CDR3aa: CASSRGQGANTEAFF; CDR3nt: TGTGCCAGCTCACGAGGACAGGGGGCGAACACTGAAGCTTTCTTT
j_gene: TRBJ1-1; abundance: many; d_gene: NA; v_gene: TRBV19; CDR3aa: CASSLFGAPGTEAFF; CDR3nt: TGTGCCAGTAGTCTCTTCGGGGCCCCGGGCACTGAAGCTTTCTTT
j_gene: TRBJ1-4; abundance: many; d_gene: TRBD1; v_gene: TRBV10-3; CDR3aa: CAISGTGTPNEKLFF; CDR3nt: TGTGCCATCAGTGGGACAGGGACCCCTAATGAAAAACTGTTTTTT
j_gene: TRBJ1-1; abundance: few; d_gene: TRBD1; v_gene: TRBV18; CDR3aa: CASSPLRGQGPMNTEAFF; CDR3nt: TGTGCCAGCTCACCACTTAGGGGACAGGGGCCTATGAACACTGAAGCTTTCTTT
j_gene: TRBJ1-1; abundance: many; d_gene: TRBD1; v_gene: TRBV3-1; CDR3aa: CASKTGATEAFF; CDR3nt: TGTGCCAGCAAGACAGGGGCCACTGAAGCTTTCTTT
j_gene: TRBJ1-5; abundance: many; d_gene: NA; v_gene: TRBV10-3; CDR3aa: CAIRPGPGQPQHF; CDR3nt: TGTGCCATCAGGCCGGGACCAGGGCAGCCCCAGCATTTT
j_gene: TRBJ2-7; abundance: many; d_gene: TRBD2; v_gene: TRBV4-2; CDR3aa: CASSQETSGGYEQYF; CDR3nt: TGTGCCAGCAGCCAGGAGACTAGCGGGGGGTACGAGCAGTACTTC
j_gene: TRBJ1-1; abundance: many; d_gene: NA; v_gene: TRBV5-1; CDR3aa: CASSLGSGSYTEAFF; CDR3nt: TGCGCCAGCAGCTTAGGATCAGGGTCCTACACTGAAGCTTTCTTT
j_gene: TRBJ2-5; abundance: many; d_gene: TRBD1; v_gene: TRBV11-2; CDR3aa: CASSLPTGGRTQYF; CDR3nt: TGTGCCAGCAGCTTACCTACAGGGGGGAGAACCCAGTACTTC
j_gene: TRBJ1-1; abundance: many; d_gene: TRBD1; v_gene: TRBV19; CDR3aa: CASREQGTATEAFF; CDR3nt: TGTGCCAGTAGGGAACAGGGGACAGCCACTGAAGCTTTCTTT
j_gene: TRBJ1-2; abundance: many; d_gene: NA; v_gene: TRBV5-1; CDR3aa: CASSLVTKGLYGYTF; CDR3nt: TGCGCCAGCAGCTTGGTTACAAAAGGCCTCTATGGCTACACCTTC
j_gene: TRBJ1-3; abundance: many; d_gene: NA; v_gene: TRBV3-1; CDR3aa: CASSPRQGNTIYF; CDR3nt: TGTGCCAGCAGCCCCAGGCAAGGAAACACCATATATTTT
j_gene: TRBJ2-7; abundance: NA; d_gene: NA; v_gene: TRBV3-1; CDR3aa: CASSVGLPPYEQYF; CDR3nt: TGTGCCAGCAGCGTGGGGCTGCCTCCCTACGAGCAGTACTTC
j_gene: TRBJ1-2; abundance: NA; d_gene: NA; v_gene: TRBV5-5; CDR3aa: CASSRDENYGYTF; CDR3nt: TGTGCCAGCAGCCGCGACGAAAACTATGGCTACACCTTC
j_gene: TRBJ2-1; abundance: many; d_gene: NA; v_gene: TRBV5-1; CDR3aa: CASSSWAGAFNEQFF; CDR3nt: TGCGCCAGCAGCTCTTGGGCAGGGGCTTTCAATGAGCAGTTCTTC
j_gene: TRBJ2-5; abundance: many; d_gene: TRBD1; v_gene: TRBV29-1; CDR3aa: CSVEVGRGRRETQYF; CDR3nt: TGCAGCGTTGAAGTAGGTAGGGGGCGCCGGGAGACCCAGTACTTC
j_gene: TRBJ1-2; abundance: many; d_gene: TRBD1; v_gene: TRBV15; CDR3aa: CATSPGTGPWDYGYTF; CDR3nt: TGTGCCACCAGTCCCGGGACAGGTCCTTGGGACTATGGCTACACCTTC
j_gene: TRBJ1-2; abundance: many; d_gene: NA; v_gene: TRBV20-1; CDR3aa: CSAKGSSSNYGYTF; CDR3nt: TGCAGTGCTAAGGGCAGCTCCTCTAACTATGGCTACACCTTC
j_gene: TRBJ2-4; abundance: many; d_gene: TRBD2; v_gene: TRBV7-2; CDR3aa: CASSLIVASGVSF; CDR3nt: TGTGCCAGCAGCTTAATCGTTGCTAGCGGGGTTTCCTTC
j_gene: TRBJ1-1; abundance: many; d_gene: NA; v_gene: TRBV7-9; CDR3aa: CASSTEQGGAEAFF; CDR3nt: TGTGCCAGCAGCACCGAACAGGGAGGGGCTGAAGCTTTCTTT
j_gene: TRBJ2-5; abundance: many; d_gene: TRBD2; v_gene: TRBV6-2/TRBV6-3; CDR3aa: CASSGRRETQYF; CDR3nt: TGTGCCAGCTCCGGGAGGAGAGAGACCCAGTACTTC
j_gene: TRBJ1-5; abundance: many; d_gene: NA; v_gene: TRBV18; CDR3aa: CASSEGEGQPQHF; CDR3nt: TGTGCCAGCTCCGAGGGGGAAGGTCAGCCCCAGCATTTT
j_gene: TRBJ2-5; abundance: few; d_gene: NA; v_gene: TRBV6-1; CDR3aa: CASSEEIGQETQYF; CDR3nt: TGTGCCAGCAGTGAAGAGATTGGGCAAGAGACCCAGTACTTC
j_gene: TRBJ2-1; abundance: many; d_gene: NA; v_gene: TRBV24-1; CDR3aa: CATSDSGLFANEQFF; CDR3nt: TGTGCCACCAGTGATTCCGGACTTTTCGCCAATGAGCAGTTCTTC
j_gene: TRBJ2-7; abundance: many; d_gene: TRBD1; v_gene: TRBV27; CDR3aa: CASSFTGQGLFYEQYF; CDR3nt: TGTGCCAGCAGTTTCACCGGACAGGGACTTTTCTACGAGCAGTACTTC